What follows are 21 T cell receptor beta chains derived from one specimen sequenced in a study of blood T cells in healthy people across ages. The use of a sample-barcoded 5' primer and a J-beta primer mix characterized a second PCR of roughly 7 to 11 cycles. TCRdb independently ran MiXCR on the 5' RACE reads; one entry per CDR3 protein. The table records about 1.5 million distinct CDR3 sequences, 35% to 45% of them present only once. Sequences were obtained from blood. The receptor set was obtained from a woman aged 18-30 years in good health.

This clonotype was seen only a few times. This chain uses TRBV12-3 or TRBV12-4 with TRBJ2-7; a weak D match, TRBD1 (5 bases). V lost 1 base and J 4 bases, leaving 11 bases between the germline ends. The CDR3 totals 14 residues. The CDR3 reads CASSLGDRPYEQYF. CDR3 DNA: TGTGCCAGCAGTTTAGGCGACAGACCTTACGAGCAGTACTTC.

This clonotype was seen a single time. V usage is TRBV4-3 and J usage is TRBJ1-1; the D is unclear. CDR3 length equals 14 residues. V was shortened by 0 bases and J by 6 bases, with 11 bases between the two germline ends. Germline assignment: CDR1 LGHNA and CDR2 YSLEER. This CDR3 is CASSQEEGSAEAFF. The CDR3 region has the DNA TGCGCCAGCAGCCAAGAGGAAGGTAGCGCTGAAGCTTTCTTT.

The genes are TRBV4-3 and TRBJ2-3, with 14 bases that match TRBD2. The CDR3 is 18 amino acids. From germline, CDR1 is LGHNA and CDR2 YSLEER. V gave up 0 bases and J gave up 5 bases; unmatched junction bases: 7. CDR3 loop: CASSQDWTSGGFLDTQYF. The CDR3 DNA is TGCGCCAGCAGCCAAGATTGGACTAGCGGGGGGTTTTTAGATACGCAGTATTTT.

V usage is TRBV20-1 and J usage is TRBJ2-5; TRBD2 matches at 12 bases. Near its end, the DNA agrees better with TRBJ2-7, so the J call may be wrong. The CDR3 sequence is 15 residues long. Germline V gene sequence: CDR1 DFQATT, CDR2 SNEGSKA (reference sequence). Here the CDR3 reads CSASPGTSGFNEQYF. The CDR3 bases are TGCAGTGCCTCTCCTGGGACTAGCGGGTTCAACGAGCAGTACTTC.

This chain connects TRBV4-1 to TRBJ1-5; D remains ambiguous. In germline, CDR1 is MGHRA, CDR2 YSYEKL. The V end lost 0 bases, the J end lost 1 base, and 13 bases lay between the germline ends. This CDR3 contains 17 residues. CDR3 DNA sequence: TGCGCCAGCAGCCAAGATAGATTCGGGTGGAGCAATCAGCCCCAGCATTTT. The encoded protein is CASSQDRFGWSNQPQHF.

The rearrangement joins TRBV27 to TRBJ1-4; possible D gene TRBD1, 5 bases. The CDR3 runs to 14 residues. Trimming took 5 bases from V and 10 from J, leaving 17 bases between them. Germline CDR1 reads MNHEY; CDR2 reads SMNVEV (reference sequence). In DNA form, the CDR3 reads TGTGCCAGCAGTCCGCGGGGCTTTAACGGAAAACTGTTTTTT. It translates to CASSPRGFNGKLFF.

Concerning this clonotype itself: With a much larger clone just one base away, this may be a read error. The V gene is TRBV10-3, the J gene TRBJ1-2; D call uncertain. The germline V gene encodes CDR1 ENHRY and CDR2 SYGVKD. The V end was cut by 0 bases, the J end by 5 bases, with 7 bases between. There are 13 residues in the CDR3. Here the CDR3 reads CAISESSTYGYTF. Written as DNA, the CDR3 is TGTGCCATCAGTGAGTCCAGTACTTATGGCTACACCTTC.

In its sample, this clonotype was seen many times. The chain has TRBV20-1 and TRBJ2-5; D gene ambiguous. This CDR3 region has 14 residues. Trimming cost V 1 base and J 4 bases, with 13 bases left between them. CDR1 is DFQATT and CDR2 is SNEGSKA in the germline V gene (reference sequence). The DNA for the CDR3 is TGCAGTGCTAGAGCAAACGTCCTTCGAGAGACCCAGTACTTC. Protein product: CSARANVLRETQYF.

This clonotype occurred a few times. CDR3 residues: CSASASGRSYNEQFF. For the CDR3, the DNA is TGCAGTGCAAGTGCTAGCGGACGCTCCTACAATGAGCAGTTCTTC. This chain links TRBV20-1 with TRBJ2-1, with 7 nucleotides matching TRBD2. The ends lost 6 bases at V and 0 bases at J; junction bases unmatched: 8. Germline V gene data show CDR1 as DFQATT and CDR2 as SNEGSKA (reference sequence). The CDR3 has 15 residues.

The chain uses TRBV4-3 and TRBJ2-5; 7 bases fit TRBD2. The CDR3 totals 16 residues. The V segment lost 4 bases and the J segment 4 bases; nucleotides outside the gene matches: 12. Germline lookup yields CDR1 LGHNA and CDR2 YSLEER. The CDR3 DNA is TGCGCCAGCAGCCCCAGACTAGCACAGTTGGGAGAGACCCAGTACTTC. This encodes CASSPRLAQLGETQYF.

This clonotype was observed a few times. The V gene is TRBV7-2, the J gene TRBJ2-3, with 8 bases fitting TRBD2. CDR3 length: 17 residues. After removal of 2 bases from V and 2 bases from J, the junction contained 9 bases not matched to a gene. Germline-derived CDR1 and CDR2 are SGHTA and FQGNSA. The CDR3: CASSLKRRGGFTDTQYF. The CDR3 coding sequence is TGTGCCAGCAGCTTAAAAAGACGGGGGGGTTTCACAGATACGCAGTATTTT.

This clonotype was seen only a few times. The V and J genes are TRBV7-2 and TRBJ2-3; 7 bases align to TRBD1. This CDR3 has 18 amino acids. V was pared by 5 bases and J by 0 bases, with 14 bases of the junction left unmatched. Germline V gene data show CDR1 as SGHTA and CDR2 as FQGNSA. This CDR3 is CASSVPGQPISSTDTQYF. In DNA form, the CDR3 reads TGTGCCAGCAGCGTTCCGGGACAGCCCATCTCTAGCACAGATACGCAGTATTTT.

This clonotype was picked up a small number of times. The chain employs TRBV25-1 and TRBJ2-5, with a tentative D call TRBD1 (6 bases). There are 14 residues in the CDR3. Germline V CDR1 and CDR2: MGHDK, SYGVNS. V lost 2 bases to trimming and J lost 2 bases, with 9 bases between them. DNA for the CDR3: TGTGCCAGCAGTGAAGGAGGACAGCAAGAGACCCAGTACTTC. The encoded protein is CASSEGGQQETQYF.

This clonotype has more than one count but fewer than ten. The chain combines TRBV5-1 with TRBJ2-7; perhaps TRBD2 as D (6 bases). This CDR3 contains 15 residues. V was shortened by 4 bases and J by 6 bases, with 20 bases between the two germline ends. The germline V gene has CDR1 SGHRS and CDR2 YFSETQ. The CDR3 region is CASSIGPLAPSEQYF. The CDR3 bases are TGCGCCAGCAGCATTGGCCCACTAGCCCCTTCCGAGCAGTACTTC.

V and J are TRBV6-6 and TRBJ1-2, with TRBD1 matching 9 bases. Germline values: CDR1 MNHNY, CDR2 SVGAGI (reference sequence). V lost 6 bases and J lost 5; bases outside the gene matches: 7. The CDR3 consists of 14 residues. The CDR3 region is CASRDPGQGYGYTF. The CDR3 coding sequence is TGTGCCAGCAGAGACCCGGGACAGGGATATGGCTACACCTTC.

The CDR3 sequence is CASSQSFGGRSDYGYTF. The CDR3 DNA sequence: TGTGCCAGCTCACAAAGCTTCGGAGGCCGGAGCGACTATGGCTACACCTTC. This chain connects TRBV18 to TRBJ1-2; D is undetermined. Trimming stripped 4 bases from V and 3 bases from J, with 21 bases between. This CDR3 region has 17 residues. The germline CDR1 and CDR2 sequences are KGHSH and LQKENI.

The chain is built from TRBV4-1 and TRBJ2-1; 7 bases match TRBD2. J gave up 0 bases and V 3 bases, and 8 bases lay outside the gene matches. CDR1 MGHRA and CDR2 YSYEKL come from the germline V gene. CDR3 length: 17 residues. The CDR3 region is CASSQGRAGSSYNEQFF. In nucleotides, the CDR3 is TGCGCCAGCAGCCAGGGGAGAGCGGGGAGCTCCTACAATGAGCAGTTCTTC.

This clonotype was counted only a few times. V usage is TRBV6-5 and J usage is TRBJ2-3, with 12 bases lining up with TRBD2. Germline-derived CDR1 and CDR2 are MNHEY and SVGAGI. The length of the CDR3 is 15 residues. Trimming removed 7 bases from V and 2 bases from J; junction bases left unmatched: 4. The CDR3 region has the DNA TGTGCCAGCAAAGGACTAGCGGGATTCACAGATACGCAGTATTTT. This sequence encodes CASKGLAGFTDTQYF.

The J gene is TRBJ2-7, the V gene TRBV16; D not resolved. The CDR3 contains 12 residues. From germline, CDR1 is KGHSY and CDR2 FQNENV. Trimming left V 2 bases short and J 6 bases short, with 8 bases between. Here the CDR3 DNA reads TGTGCCAGCAGCCAAAGTGTTACCGAGCAGTACTTC. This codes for CASSQSVTEQYF.

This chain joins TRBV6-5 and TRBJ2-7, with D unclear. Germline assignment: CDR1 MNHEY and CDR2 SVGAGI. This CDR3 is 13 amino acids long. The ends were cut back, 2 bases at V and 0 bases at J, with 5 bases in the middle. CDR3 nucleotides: TGTGCCAGCAGTTACAAGGGCTCCTACGAGCAGTACTTC. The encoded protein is CASSYKGSYEQYF.

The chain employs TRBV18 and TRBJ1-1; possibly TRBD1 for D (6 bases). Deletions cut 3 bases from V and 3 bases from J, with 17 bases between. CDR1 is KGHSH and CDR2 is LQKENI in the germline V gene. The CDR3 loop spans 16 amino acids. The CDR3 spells CASSPTLGQPHTEAFF. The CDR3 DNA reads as TGTGCCAGCTCACCTACGCTTGGACAGCCTCACACTGAAGCTTTCTTT.